These 13 T cell receptor beta chains originate from one sample sequenced in a study of blood T cells in healthy people across ages. Primers used in a second PCR of roughly 6 to 12 cycles were a sample-barcoded 5' primer and a J-beta primer mix. TCRdb processed the 5' RACE reads anew with MiXCR; each CDR3 protein has one entry. The sample includes about a million distinct CDR3 sequences, roughly 51% of them seen just once. What was sequenced was blood. Receptors were obtained from a woman in her fifties or sixties in good health.

This clonotype has just a few counts. The chain uses TRBV11-2 and TRBJ2-7; 7 bases are shared with TRBD2. The J call could be wrong; TRBJ2-5 is a better fit for the DNA end. Germline V gene sequence: CDR1 SGHAT, CDR2 FQNNGV. This CDR3 is 15 amino acids long. The CDR3 DNA follows: TGTGCCAGCAGCCCAGCCGGGGGGTCAGAAGAGACCCAGTACTTC. Translating it yields CASSPAGGSEETQYF.

Of note for this clonotype: A much larger clone sits a single nucleotide away, making a read error possible. The chain is built from TRBV27 and TRBJ2-3; D perhaps matches TRBD2 (6 bases). V lost 4 bases, J lost 5 bases, and 16 bases lay in between. The CDR3 extends over 15 amino acids. Looked up from germline, CDR1 is MNHEY and CDR2 is SMNVEV (reference sequence). The CDR3 sequence: CASSSGTGGIDTQYF. DNA of the CDR3: TGTGCCAGCAGTTCCGGAACGGGCGGGATAGATACGCAGTATTTT.

This chain connects TRBV4-1 to TRBJ2-7; 11 bases are shared with TRBD2. V was clipped by 4 bases and J by 6 bases; unmatched bases: 17. The CDR3 is 18 residues long. CDR1 and CDR2 (germline): MGHRA, YSYEKL. CDR3 nucleotide sequence: TGCGCCAGCAGCCGGGGAACTAGCGGGAGCCCTAGTCTCGCCGAGCAGTACTTC. It encodes CASSRGTSGSPSLAEQYF.

The chain couples TRBV29-1 to TRBJ2-5; D call uncertain. The CDR3 is 14 residues long. Trimming stripped 7 bases from V and 11 bases from J, with 26 bases between. Per germline, CDR1 SQVTM and CDR2 ANQGSEA. CDR3 in amino acids: CSAVGPLGSHEQYF. The CDR3 DNA is TGCAGCGCCGTTGGCCCCTTAGGGTCTCATGAGCAGTACTTC.

The chain couples TRBV11-2 to TRBJ2-3; maybe TRBD2 (6 bases). Germline values: CDR1 SGHAT, CDR2 FQNNGV. Trimming took 5 bases from V and 2 from J, leaving 14 bases between them. The CDR3 has 15 amino acids. In nucleotides, the CDR3 is TGTGCCAGCAGCCCCTCCCCGGGAGACACAGATACGCAGTATTTT. Encoded protein: CASSPSPGDTDTQYF.

This clonotype was counted only a few times. This chain links TRBV4-1 with TRBJ2-7, with TRBD2 as a possible D gene (9 bases). Germline CDR1 and CDR2: MGHRA and YSYEKL. The length of the CDR3 is 17 residues. V gave up 4 bases and J gave up 7 bases, with 26 bases separating them. DNA for the CDR3: TGCGCCAGCAGCCCCCCTTATAGTTCTAGCGGGACAGGAGAGCAGTACTTC. It translates to CASSPPYSSSGTGEQYF.

The chain employs TRBV20-1 and TRBJ1-5; D is unclear. This CDR3 comprises 14 residues. In germline, CDR1 is DFQATT, CDR2 SNEGSKA (reference sequence). Trimming cost V 5 bases and J 6 bases, with 17 bases left between them. CDR3 sequence reads: CSAESQRVRQPQHF. CDR3 DNA: TGCAGTGCTGAAAGCCAGAGGGTGCGTCAGCCCCAGCATTTT.

V and J are TRBV25-1 and TRBJ1-4; 8 nucleotides line up with TRBD1. The CDR3 is made up of 14 amino acids. Germline lookup yields CDR1 MGHDK and CDR2 SYGVNS. V lost 5 bases, J lost 10 bases, and 9 bases stayed unmatched. Written as DNA, the CDR3 is TGTGCCAGCAGTCTGACAGGGGCAGTCGGAAAACTGTTTTTT. Translated, it gives CASSLTGAVGKLFF. Combining the CDR3 with reference TRBV25-1 and TRBJ1-4 gives the whole variable domain EADIYQTPRYLVIGTGKKITLECSQTMGHDKMYWYQQDPGMELHLIHYSYGVNSTEKGDLSSESTVSRIRTEHFPLTLESARPSHTSQYLCASSLTGAVGKLFFGSGTQLSVL.

This sequence joins TRBV10-3 and TRBJ1-5; the D gene is possibly TRBD1 (5 bases). This CDR3 spans 14 amino acids. V was pared by 8 bases and J by 6 bases, with 17 bases between. Germline-derived CDR1 and CDR2 are ENHRY and SYGVKD. CDR3 region: CAISPQGSSQPQHF. CDR3 sequence (DNA): TGTGCCATCTCTCCCCAGGGATCAAGTCAGCCCCAGCATTTT.

The chain joins TRBV6-6 to TRBJ2-1; 7 bases align to TRBD2. Looked up from germline, CDR1 is MNHNY and CDR2 is SVGAGI (reference sequence). Unmatched junction bases numbered 11, after V lost 4 bases and J lost 8 bases. The CDR3 spans 15 residues. The CDR3 loop reads CASSFRQRSGDEQFF. CDR3 nucleotides: TGTGCCAGCAGTTTTCGACAGCGAAGCGGGGATGAGCAGTTCTTC.

This clonotype has only a few counts. V is TRBV12-3 or TRBV12-4 and J is TRBJ2-4; 9 positions agree with TRBD2. CDR3 length: 15 residues. V trimming: 5 bases; J trimming: 6 bases; junction bases outside the gene matches: 8. Here the CDR3 DNA reads TGTGCCAGCAGTCCCCGACGAGCGGGGGGAAACATTCAGTACTTC. Protein: CASSPRRAGGNIQYF.

A few counts support this clonotype. This rearrangement joins TRBV7-8 to TRBJ2-7; D gene unclear. The CDR3 sequence is 14 residues long. Germline loops: CDR1 SGHVS, CDR2 FQNEAQ. The ends were cut back, 7 bases at V and 5 bases at J, with 18 bases in the middle. CDR3 residues: CASNPGYQSHEQYF. The CDR3 DNA sequence: TGTGCCAGCAACCCCGGGTATCAAAGTCACGAGCAGTACTTC.

This clonotype was detected only a few times. The chain links TRBV12-3 or TRBV12-4 to TRBJ2-1; 12 nucleotides agree with TRBD2. With V trimmed by 1 base and J by 9 bases, 4 bases remained unmatched. CDR3 length: 15 residues. In DNA form, the CDR3 reads TGTGCCAGCAGTTTAGTTCTAGCGGGAGGGAGTGAGCAGTTCTTC. It encodes CASSLVLAGGSEQFF.